This T cell receptor beta chain emerged from a study of neurological immune-mediated disorders. The trim removed 2 bases at V and 0 bases at J, leaving 18 bases unmatched. Germline CDR1 SGDLS, CDR2 YYNGEE. The CDR3 is 22 residues long. From the 5' RACE reads, TCRdb called clonotypes with MiXCR, one entry per CDR3 protein. The sample shows 35,000 or so distinct CDR3 sequences, around 10% of them seen only once. The clonotype was recovered from a woman aged 30 to 39 with HTLV-1-associated myelopathy (HAM/TSP). V is TRBV9 and J is TRBJ2-6, with TRBD1 matching over 9 bases. Material: PBMCs. The CDR3 loop reads CASSVLPFGTGFLNSGANVLTF. The CDR3, as DNA: TGTGCCAGCAGCGTTCTTCCTTTCGGGACAGGGTTCCTTAACTCTGGGGCCAACGTCCTGACTTTC.